This TCR beta chain was identified during a study of PD-1 blockade in classical Hodgkin lymphoma. Background on the study: Treatment was intravenous nivolumab, 3 mg/kg every 2 weeks, until progression.

Autologous stem cell transplantation was followed by relapse in every patient, and brentuximab vedotin exposure varied. Worth noting for this clone: Its antigen is unidentified.

Assay used: immunoSEQ multiplex PCR; TCRdb lists only in-frame clones, some missing. The sample lists over 90,000 clones; roughly nine tenths were seen once. Overall study findings and caveats: There remain no defined causes for the repertoire differences, which possibly reflect disease activity or prior therapy. Patients who initiated nivolumab within 1 year of ASCT were excluded.

Germline values: CDR1 MNHEY, CDR2 SMNVEV (reference sequence). V gave up 11 bases and J gave up 7 bases, with 15 bases separating them. CDR3 size: 12 residues. The sample in question was peripheral blood mononuclear cells (PBMCs), obtained before the second cycle of nivolumab. The rearrangement uses TRBV27 and TRBJ2-1, with D perhaps being TRBD1 or TRBD2 (7 bases each). This receptor was obtained from a human donor with classical Hodgkin lymphoma. CDR3 sequence (DNA): TGTGCCTCATCAGGGGGGGAGAATGAGCAGTTCTTC. Amino acids: CASSGGENEQFF.